This entry lists 17 T cell receptor beta chains sequenced from one sample in a study of cytomegalovirus exposure and HLA in healthy donors. 60 Vbeta and 13 Jbeta primers were used in PCR. Here immunoSEQ multiplex PCR was the method, and the copy in TCRdb shows in-frame clones only, minus some. Among about 190,000 clones listed, less than 85% were seen once. The sample comprised PBMCs. These receptors all stem from a boy aged 2 to 10 in good health and CMV-seronegative.

For the CDR3, the DNA is TGTGCCAGCAGTTTATCCTGGGGTCAGCGGGAGACCCAGTACTTC. Translation gives CASSLSWGQRETQYF. The genes are TRBV27 and TRBJ2-5; possibly TRBD2 for D (5 bases). The CDR3 has 15 amino acids. V lost 0 bases, J lost 5 bases, and 13 bases lay in between. The germline CDR1 and CDR2 sequences are MNHEY and SMNVEV (reference sequence).

The chain uses TRBV18 and TRBJ1-3, with D perhaps TRBD1 (5 bases). Germline assignment: CDR1 KGHSH and CDR2 LQKENI. V was shortened by 5 bases and J by 0 bases, with 14 bases between the two germline ends. This CDR3 is built from 16 residues. The CDR3 DNA reads TGTGCCAGCTCATTGACGACGGACACCTCTGGAAACACCATATATTTT. Amino acid sequence: CASSLTTDTSGNTIYF.

This chain connects TRBV7-9 to TRBJ2-2; TRBD2 agrees at 10 bases. Looked up from germline, CDR1 is SEHNR and CDR2 is FQNEAQ (reference sequence). J lost 7 bases, V lost 2 bases, and 10 bases had no gene match. This CDR3 contains 17 residues. The CDR3 sequence: CASSLFPAGGPDGELFF. CDR3 sequence (DNA): TGTGCCAGCAGCTTATTCCCAGCGGGGGGGCCTGACGGGGAGCTGTTTTTT.

The J gene is TRBJ2-5, the V gene TRBV18; D remains unclear. Germline V CDR1 and CDR2: KGHSH, LQKENI. The CDR3 consists of 13 residues. Trimming stripped 7 bases from V and 3 bases from J, with 12 bases between. CDR3 sequence reads: CASCHGREETQYF. Written as DNA, the CDR3 is TGTGCCAGCTGTCACGGCCGGGAAGAGACCCAGTACTTC. The full variable domain, in which reference TRBV18 and TRBJ2-5 provide the parts outside the CDR3, is NAGVMQNPRHLVRRRGQEARLRCSPMKGHSHVYWYRQLPEEGLKFMVYLQKENIIDESGMPKERFSAEFPKEGPSILRIQQVVRGDSAAYFCASCHGREETQYFGPGTRLLVL.

The genes are TRBV7-8 and TRBJ2-5; TRBD2 matches at 9 bases. The J call may be wrong; the DNA end is better matched by TRBJ2-7. Germline V CDR1 and CDR2: SGHVS, FQNEAQ. This CDR3 contains 17 residues. Written as DNA, the CDR3 is TGTGCCAGCAGCTTACAAACCTCCGGGACTAGCAGCTACGAGCAGTACTTC. This sequence encodes CASSLQTSGTSSYEQYF.

The genes are TRBV7-8 and TRBJ1-2; unclear D gene. Germline CDR1 SGHVS, CDR2 FQNEAQ. The germline V and J ends were trimmed by 1 base and 5 bases, with 11 bases remaining between them. The CDR3 has 14 amino acids. This CDR3 is CASSLGREDYGYTF. The CDR3 coding sequence is TGTGCCAGCAGCTTAGGGAGAGAGGATTATGGCTACACCTTC.

The genes are TRBV9 and TRBJ2-1; a weak D match, TRBD1 (5 bases). Per germline, CDR1 SGDLS and CDR2 YYNGEE. V shed 3 bases and J shed 0 bases, with 7 bases lying between them. CDR3 length: 14 residues. The CDR3 DNA follows: TGTGCCAGCAGCGCCGACAGCTCCTACAATGAGCAGTTCTTC. Translated, it gives CASSADSSYNEQFF.

The genes are TRBV30 and TRBJ1-5, with D perhaps matching TRBD1 (5 bases). The CDR3 has 14 amino acids. Looked up from germline, CDR1 is GTSNPN and CDR2 is SVGIG (reference sequence). Trimming cost V 0 bases and J 6 bases, with 12 bases left between them. CDR3 loop: CAWSVPGGGQPQHF. CDR3 DNA: TGTGCCTGGAGTGTACCCGGGGGAGGTCAGCCCCAGCATTTT. Full variable domain (rest looked up from reference TRBV30 and TRBJ1-5): SQTIHQWPATLVQPVGSPLSLECTVEGTSNPNLYWYRQAAGRGLQLLFYSVGIGQISSEVPQNLSASRPQDRQFILSSKKLLLSDSGFYLCAWSVPGGGQPQHFGDGTRLSIL.

The J gene is TRBJ1-4, the V gene TRBV15; tentative D call: TRBD1 (6 bases). V lost 0 bases and J 7 bases, leaving 9 bases between the germline ends. The CDR3 consists of 14 residues. In germline, CDR1 is LNHNV, CDR2 YYDKDF (reference sequence). CDR3 in DNA: TGTGCCACCAGCAGAGATACAGGGACTGAAAAACTGTTTTTT. Translating it yields CATSRDTGTEKLFF.

CDR3 in DNA: TGTGCCATCAGTCAGTACGGGGACGAGCAGTACTTC. It codes for CAISQYGDEQYF. The V gene is TRBV10-3, the J gene TRBJ2-7; possible D gene TRBD2, 5 bases. Trimming removed 5 bases from V and 5 bases from J, with 10 bases in between. Germline V lookup: CDR1 ENHRY, CDR2 SYGVKD. This CDR3 is 12 amino acids long.

The J gene is TRBJ2-3, the V gene TRBV15; a possible D gene is TRBD2 (7 bases). V was trimmed by 3 bases and J by 3 bases, leaving 19 bases between them. There are 17 residues in the CDR3. Germline loops: CDR1 LNHNV, CDR2 YYDKDF (reference sequence). The CDR3 region has the DNA TGTGCCACCAGCAGGGGATTATACAGGGAGGGAACAGATACGCAGTATTTT. Translation gives CATSRGLYREGTDTQYF. The complete variable domain, with remaining parts taken from reference TRBV15 and TRBJ2-3, reads DAMVIQNPRYQVTQFGKPVTLSCSQTLNHNVMYWYQQKSSQAPKLLFHYYDKDFNNEADTPDNFQSRRPNTSFCFLDIRSPGLGDTAMYLCATSRGLYREGTDTQYFGPGTRLTVL.

The V and J genes are TRBV5-4 and TRBJ2-2; D perhaps matches TRBD2 (6 bases). V was cut by 3 bases and J by 1 base, with 13 bases left in between. Looked up from germline, CDR1 is SGHNT and CDR2 is YYREEE (reference sequence). The length of the CDR3 is 16 residues. The CDR3 DNA is TGTGCCAGCAGCTCCCAACTAGCTTGGAACACCGGGGAGCTGTTTTTT. Translating it yields CASSSQLAWNTGELFF.

V gene TRBV5-1 combines with J gene TRBJ1-3; D gene ambiguous. From germline, CDR1 is SGHRS and CDR2 YFSETQ. The germline V and J ends were trimmed by 2 bases and 0 bases, with 6 bases remaining between them. The CDR3 runs 14 residues. As DNA, the CDR3 is TGCGCCAGCAGCTTTCTAAGCTCTGGAAACACCATATATTTT. It specifies CASSFLSSGNTIYF.

DNA for the CDR3: TGTGCCAGCAGCTCCCCCATGAACACTGAAGCTTTCTTT. This codes for CASSSPMNTEAFF. This chain connects TRBV7-9 to TRBJ1-1; D is unresolved. CDR1 and CDR2 (germline): SEHNR, FQNEAQ (reference sequence). The CDR3 has 13 residues. The V end lost 4 bases, the J end lost 0 bases, and 6 bases lay between the germline ends.

The rearrangement links TRBV11-3 to TRBJ2-3; D perhaps matches TRBD2 (9 bases). The V gene lost 3 bases and the J gene lost 7 bases, with 29 bases spanning the gap. CDR3 length equals 19 residues. Germline loops: CDR1 SGHNT, CDR2 YENEEA. CDR3 amino acids: CASSLGTGPAGGSANTQYF. CDR3 nucleotide sequence: TGTGCCAGCAGCTTGGGGACAGGCCCAGCGGGGGGTTCCGCAAATACGCAGTATTTT.

The V gene is TRBV19, the J gene TRBJ1-2; no firm D call. This CDR3 has 16 residues. Trimming removed 6 bases at V and 2 bases at J, with 19 bases between. Germline assignment: CDR1 LNHDA and CDR2 SQIVND (reference sequence). Here the CDR3 DNA reads TGTGCCAGTAGCCCGGGAGGGCCGTCATTGAACTATGGCTACACCTTC. Translating it yields CASSPGGPSLNYGYTF.

The chain is built from TRBV5-1 and TRBJ2-1, with TRBD2 matching over 15 bases. The germline CDR1 and CDR2 sequences are SGHRS and YFSETQ. After removal of 3 bases from V and 0 bases from J, the junction contained 1 base not matched to a gene. The length of the CDR3 is 17 residues. This chain's CDR3 is CASSWGLAGGSYNEQFF. The CDR3, as DNA: TGCGCCAGCAGCTGGGGACTAGCGGGAGGCTCCTACAATGAGCAGTTCTTC.